The 30 T cell receptor beta chains below all came from one sample that was sequenced in a study of blood T cell repertoires in COVID-19. Profiled with immunoSEQ multiplex PCR; TCRdb holds only in-frame clones, not every one. The data hold 45,000 or so clones, with 83% observed a single time. Material for sequencing was peripheral blood. These receptors were taken from a man of 80 years or more in a cohort sampled during active COVID-19.

V usage is TRBV11-1 and J usage is TRBJ2-1; 8 positions match TRBD2. CDR1 SGHAT and CDR2 FQDESV come from the germline V gene (reference sequence). The trim removed 5 bases at V and 13 bases at J, leaving 10 bases unmatched. This CDR3 has 13 residues. In DNA form, the CDR3 reads TGTGCCAGCAGCAAACAGTACGGGAGGGGACAGTTCTTC. This codes for CASSKQYGRGQFF.

The genes are TRBV4-1 and TRBJ2-3; D is perhaps TRBD2 (5 bases). The CDR3 is 15 amino acids. Looked up from germline, CDR1 is MGHRA and CDR2 is YSYEKL. Trimming cost V 1 base and J 4 bases, with 12 bases left between them. The DNA for the CDR3 is TGCGCCAGCAGCCAAGTAGGAGGCAACCCAGATACGCAGTATTTT. Protein sequence: CASSQVGGNPDTQYF.

The rearrangement uses TRBV4-1 and TRBJ2-3; the match to TRBD1 covers 8 bases. V shed 0 bases, J shed 3 bases, and the junction held 20 bases outside the gene matches. CDR3 length: 21 amino acids. Germline-derived CDR1 and CDR2 are MGHRA and YSYEKL. The CDR3 sequence is CASSQEEGRGRLTARTDTQYF. As DNA, the CDR3 is TGCGCCAGCAGCCAAGAAGAGGGCAGGGGGCGGCTGACCGCCAGGACAGATACGCAGTATTTT.

A note on this clone: At one boundary the junction diverges from the germline segment, which might be a read error. This chain connects TRBV28 to TRBJ1-6; unclear D gene. CDR1 MDHEN and CDR2 SYDVKM come from the germline V gene. The CDR3 has 12 amino acids. The CDR3 sequence is CASTLSNSPLHF. The CDR3 DNA reads TGTGCCAGCACCCTAAGTAATTCGCCCCTCCACTTT.

The V call is TRBV27, the J call TRBJ2-1, with 9 nucleotides matching TRBD2. The V gene's germline CDR1 is MNHEY and CDR2 SMNVEV (reference sequence). The CDR3 totals 16 residues. V gave up 5 bases and J gave up 7 bases; unmatched junction bases: 12. The CDR3 region is CASSPLAAGGPNEQFF. In DNA, the CDR3 is TGTGCCAGCAGTCCCCTCGCAGCGGGAGGTCCAAATGAGCAGTTCTTC.

The CDR3 loop is CASSPSWGLLAKNIQYF. The CDR3 DNA reads TGTGCCAGCAGTCCAAGCTGGGGACTACTAGCCAAAAACATTCAGTACTTC. This chain joins TRBV27 and TRBJ2-4; 7 bases align to TRBD2. Germline V gene data show CDR1 as MNHEY and CDR2 as SMNVEV (reference sequence). The CDR3 consists of 17 residues. Unmatched junction bases numbered 10, after V lost 5 bases and J lost 0 bases.

J is TRBJ1-6 and V is TRBV5-1; no definite D call. Germline-derived CDR1 and CDR2 are SGHRS and YFSETQ. Trimming removed 0 bases at V and 10 bases at J, with 14 bases between. This CDR3 contains 15 residues. In DNA form, the CDR3 reads TGCGCCAGCAGCTTGGCCGGGTCATGGAAATCACCCCTCCACTTT. This encodes CASSLAGSWKSPLHF.

This chain links TRBV5-6 with TRBJ2-1; D possibly corresponds to TRBD1 (5 bases). The V gene's germline CDR1 is SGHDT and CDR2 YYEEEE. Between the trimmed V and J ends, which lost 1 base and 7 bases, there was a span of 12 bases. This CDR3 region has 14 residues. The chain's CDR3 is CASSLTGQRNEQFF. CDR3 DNA sequence: TGTGCCAGCAGCTTGACTGGACAAAGGAATGAGCAGTTCTTC.

The V and J genes are TRBV9 and TRBJ2-1; 7 positions match TRBD2. With 5 bases clipped from V and 5 bases from J, the junction kept 13 bases outside the gene matches. Germline V gene lookup returns CDR1 SGDLS and CDR2 YYNGEE. CDR3 size: 16 residues. In DNA, the CDR3 is TGTGCCAGCAGTCACCTGCGGGGGAGCGCCGACAATGAGCAGTTCTTC. Translated: CASSHLRGSADNEQFF. Drawing the rest from reference TRBV9 and TRBJ2-1, the complete variable domain is DSGVTQTPKHLITATGQRVTLRCSPRSGDLSVYWYQQSLDQGLQFLIQYYNGEERAKGNILERFSAQQFPDLHSELNLSSLELGDSALYFCASSHLRGSADNEQFFGPGTRLTVL.

V usage is TRBV28 and J usage is TRBJ1-5; a weak D match, TRBD1 (6 bases). Germline CDR1 is MDHEN and CDR2 is SYDVKM. This CDR3 is built from 14 residues. The germline V and J ends were trimmed by 4 bases and 6 bases, with 13 bases remaining between them. DNA of the CDR3: TGTGCCAGCAGTTACAGGGCTTACAGTCAGCCCCAGCATTTT. It encodes CASSYRAYSQPQHF. Looking up the rest from reference TRBV28 and TRBJ1-5 gives the full variable domain: DVKVTQSSRYLVKRTGEKVFLECVQDMDHENMFWYRQDPGLGLRLIYFSYDVKMKEKGDIPEGYSVSREKKERFSLILESASTNQTSMYLCASSYRAYSQPQHFGDGTRLSIL.

The J gene is TRBJ2-7, the V gene TRBV5-1; D possibly corresponds to TRBD1 (6 bases). Germline CDR1 is SGHRS and CDR2 is YFSETQ. The length of the CDR3 is 16 residues. Deletions cut 0 bases from V and 0 bases from J, with 13 bases between. For the CDR3, the DNA is TGCGCCAGCAGCTTGGAGGGGGTTACGAGCTCCTACGAGCAGTACTTC. Translated, it gives CASSLEGVTSSYEQYF.

The chain combines TRBV4-1 with TRBJ2-1; 11 positions agree with TRBD2. V lost 1 base, J lost 8 bases, and 7 bases stayed unmatched. The germline V gene has CDR1 MGHRA and CDR2 YSYEKL. The CDR3 extends over 16 amino acids. CDR3 bases: TGCGCCAGCAGCCAAGCGACTAGCGGGAATGTTGATGAGCAGTTCTTC. This encodes CASSQATSGNVDEQFF.

This clone was seen a few times. J is TRBJ2-2 and V is TRBV9, with a weak D call TRBD2 (5 bases). CDR3 length: 15 amino acids. From germline, CDR1 is SGDLS and CDR2 YYNGEE. The V end was cut by 4 bases, the J end by 1 base, with 11 bases between. The CDR3 DNA reads TGTGCCAGCAGCCTAAGGGCGGGGAACACCGGGGAGCTGTTTTTT. Its protein is CASSLRAGNTGELFF.

The chain couples TRBV28 to TRBJ1-4; 10 bases are a match to TRBD1. CDR1 and CDR2 (germline): MDHEN, SYDVKM. The CDR3 consists of 14 residues. Trimming at V came to 6 bases and at J to 7 bases, leaving 5 bases not matched to a gene. The CDR3, as DNA: TGTGCCAGCAGATCCGGGACAGGGGTTGAAAAACTGTTTTTT. Amino acid sequence: CASRSGTGVEKLFF.

The chain recombines TRBV3-1 (or the pseudogene TRBV3-2) with TRBJ2-5; 11 bases are a match to TRBD2. Germline-derived CDR1 and CDR2 are LGHDT and YNNKEL (reference sequence). The V gene end was trimmed by 3 bases and the J gene end by 7 bases; junction bases not matched to a gene: 13. The CDR3 has 17 residues. The CDR3: CASSHLTGSGGVRTQYF. In nucleotides, the CDR3 is TGTGCCAGCAGCCACCTGACCGGTAGCGGGGGGGTCAGGACCCAGTACTTC.

The V and J genes are TRBV24-1 and TRBJ2-1; 13 nucleotides line up with TRBD2. Per the germline V gene, CDR1 is KGHDR and CDR2 is SFDVKD. The CDR3 is 19 amino acids. The V gene end was trimmed by 3 bases and the J gene end by 4 bases; junction bases not matched to a gene: 11. The CDR3 DNA reads as TGTGCCACCAGTGATCCCGGGACTAGCGGGAAGGGGAGGTACAATGAGCAGTTCTTC. Translated: CATSDPGTSGKGRYNEQFF.

The J gene is TRBJ2-1, the V gene TRBV29-1, with 13 bases identical to TRBD2. Germline V lookup: CDR1 SQVTM, CDR2 ANQGSEA. This CDR3 spans 15 amino acids. J lost 6 bases, V lost 6 bases, and 8 bases had no gene match. CDR3 protein: CSVRTSGSLRNEQFF. The CDR3 region has the DNA TGCAGCGTGAGGACTAGCGGGAGCCTCCGCAATGAGCAGTTCTTC.

The chain links TRBV23-1 to TRBJ2-7; D might be TRBD2 (6 bases). TRBV23-1 is marked as an open reading frame, function uncertain. Trimming took off 4 bases at V and 5 bases at J, with 18 bases between the two ends. This CDR3 region has 15 residues. The CDR3 DNA follows: TGCGCCAGCAGTCTTCTCCTTGGAGGGTATCACGAGCAGTACTTC. This translates into CASSLLLGGYHEQYF.

The genes are TRBV4-1 and TRBJ1-2; possible D gene TRBD1, 5 bases. This CDR3 comprises 14 residues. Germline V gives CDR1 MGHRA, CDR2 YSYEKL. V lost 1 base and J lost 3, with 9 bases in between. CDR3 sequence (DNA): TGCGCCAGCAGCCAAGCCAGGGCCGACTATGGCTACACCTTC. Amino acid sequence: CASSQARADYGYTF.

The table lists this clone with a few counts. This sequence joins TRBV28 and TRBJ1-2, with 7 nucleotides matching TRBD1. Germline loops: CDR1 MDHEN, CDR2 SYDVKM. The CDR3 is 15 residues long. The junction had 7 bases not matched to a gene; V was cut back by 3 bases and J by 3 bases. The CDR3 region is CASSFRDRTYYGYTF. The CDR3 bases are TGTGCCAGCAGTTTTCGGGACAGAACTTACTATGGCTACACCTTC.

The gene calls are TRBV14 and TRBJ2-5; no clear D gene. Germline V gene data show CDR1 as SGHDN and CDR2 as FVKESK. The CDR3 sequence is 15 residues long. V shed 1 base and J shed 2 bases, with 11 bases lying between them. In DNA form, the CDR3 reads TGTGCCAGCAGCCAAGGCGAAGTTCTGCAAGAGACCCAGTACTTC. Translation: CASSQGEVLQETQYF.

This sequence joins TRBV5-1 and TRBJ1-1; 8 nucleotides line up with TRBD1. This CDR3 spans 14 amino acids. Per germline, CDR1 SGHRS and CDR2 YFSETQ. V lost 4 bases and J lost 6; bases outside the gene matches: 8. In nucleotides, the CDR3 is TGCGCCAGCAGCGGGGGACAGGCCAGGGCTGAAGCTTTCTTT. The encoded protein is CASSGGQARAEAFF.

This sequence joins TRBV5-1 and TRBJ2-7; 9 positions agree with TRBD1. Germline-derived CDR1 and CDR2 are SGHRS and YFSETQ. V lost 4 bases, J lost 3 bases, and 5 bases stayed unmatched. This CDR3 contains 14 residues. The CDR3, as DNA: TGCGCCAGCAGCCCTACGACAGGGGGCTACGAGCAGTACTTC. This translates into CASSPTTGGYEQYF.

Details on this clone: A junction end diverges from the germline sequence, so it may reflect a read error. This chain connects TRBV7-8 to TRBJ1-2; D not resolved. The CDR3 totals 13 residues. Germline V CDR1 and CDR2: SGHVS, FQNEAQ. CDR3 nucleotide sequence: TGTGCCAGCAGATTAGACTCGAACTATGGCTACACCTTC. Its protein product is CASRLDSNYGYTF.

The chain joins TRBV7-2 to TRBJ2-1; 8 positions agree with TRBD2. After removal of 4 bases from V and 12 bases from J, the junction contained 2 bases not matched to a gene. Per germline, CDR1 SGHTA and CDR2 FQGNSA. This CDR3 region has 11 residues. In nucleotides, the CDR3 is TGTGCCAGCAGCTCCGGGGGGGCGCAGTTCTTC. This encodes CASSSGGAQFF.

CDR3 sequence (DNA): TGTGCCAGCAGTTATAGGACAGGGACCGATTCCTACGAGCAGTACTTC. Translating it yields CASSYRTGTDSYEQYF. The chain recombines TRBV6-5 with TRBJ2-7, with 8 bases matching TRBD1. The CDR3 extends over 16 amino acids. The V and J ends lost 3 bases and 1 base, in that order; junction bases with no gene match: 8. Germline CDR1 MNHEY, CDR2 SVGAGI.

The chain links TRBV28 to TRBJ1-2, with 7 nucleotides matching TRBD1. V dropped 2 bases and J dropped 6; count of bases not matched to a gene: 6. Germline CDR1 MDHEN, CDR2 SYDVKM. The CDR3 spans 14 residues. CDR3 sequence (DNA): TGTGCCAGCAGTTTACTCGCAGGGGGTCATGGCTACACCTTC. It encodes CASSLLAGGHGYTF.

This clone showed up just a few times. This chain joins TRBV5-1 and TRBJ1-2; the match to TRBD1 covers 7 bases. The CDR3 is 14 residues long. CDR1 and CDR2 from the germline V gene are SGHRS and YFSETQ. V was pared by 4 bases and J by 4 bases, with 7 bases of the junction left unmatched. The CDR3 nucleotides read TGCGCCAGCAGCCCAGGGGCAGGGGGCTATGGCTACACCTTC. It translates to CASSPGAGGYGYTF.

The CDR3 loop reads CASSHLTGDWTEAFF. CDR3 coding DNA: TGCGCCAGCAGCCACCTGACAGGGGACTGGACTGAAGCTTTCTTT. The chain carries TRBV4-1 and TRBJ1-1; 8 positions agree with TRBD1. Per the germline V gene, CDR1 is MGHRA and CDR2 is YSYEKL. J gave up 5 bases and V 3 bases, and 8 bases lay outside the gene matches. This CDR3 is 15 amino acids long.

The chain couples TRBV5-1 to TRBJ2-5; TRBD2 aligns across 14 bases. Germline V gene data show CDR1 as SGHRS and CDR2 as YFSETQ. J was trimmed by 0 bases and V by 4 bases; bases with no gene match: 5. The CDR3 consists of 17 residues. CDR3 nucleotide sequence: TGCGCCAGCAGCCCGGGGACTAGCGGGGGATACCAAGAGACCCAGTACTTC. Protein product: CASSPGTSGGYQETQYF.